This T cell receptor (beta chain) was retrieved from a study of identical twins. Study findings and constraints: Cord blood beta clonotypes present at high abundance carried fewer insertions; no such pattern appeared in memory repertoires. It was possible that invariant MAIT and iNKT cells partly confounded the zero-insertion analyses. For out-of-frame beta sequences, excess twin sharing was weaker.

cDNA molecules carried unique molecular identifiers, and template switching added a universal primer site. TCRdb processed the 5' RACE reads anew with MiXCR; each CDR3 protein has one entry. Here the sample spans 1.5 million to 2 million distinct CDR3 sequences, 32% being singletons. The sample holds a few counts of this clonotype. Its antigen is undetermined. This CDR3 region has 14 residues. CDR1 is MNHEY and CDR2 is SMNVEV in the germline V gene (reference sequence). The chain links TRBV27 to TRBJ2-7, with D possibly called TRBD1 or TRBD2 (5 bases each). The end of the DNA fits TRBJ2-5 better, so the J call may be wrong. This clonotype originated in a newborn girl in good health. Material: cord blood. The CDR3 region has the DNA TGTGCCAGCAGTTCGGGACCCACGACGGAGACCCAGTACTTC. Its translation is CASSSGPTTETQYF.